Shown below are 27 T cell receptor delta chains from a single sample sequenced in a study of gamma-delta T cells after stem cell transplantation. TCRdb re-called the RT-PCR reads through CATT. The data contain over 2,500 delta-chain clones, about 1.9% of them singletons. The sequencing sample was made of gamma-delta T cells. The origin of the receptors is a human donor. It is not recorded whose cells these are; they may come from a transplant donor.

In the case of this clone: The protein that TCRdb holds for this DNA derives from a much larger clone and differs from the translated DNA at residue 20, which likely indicates a read error; the protein shown here is translated from the DNA. The rearrangement uses TRDV2 and TRDJ1, with 9 nucleotides matching TRDD3. Germline assignment: CDR1 GEAIGNYY and CDR2 EKD. There are 24 residues in the CDR3. CDR3 amino acids: CACDILTGGDRGGGYSTYTGKLIF. The CDR3 bases are TGTGCCTGTGATATATTAACTGGGGGAGATCGCGGCGGCGGATATTCAACGTACACCGGTAAACTCATCTTT.

J is TRDJ1 and V is TRDV2; 9 positions match TRDD3. The CDR3 extends over 18 amino acids. J gave up 0 bases and V 3 bases, and 13 bases lay outside the gene matches. Germline V CDR1 and CDR2: GEAIGNYY, EKD. Here the CDR3 reads CACDALLGETSYTDKLIF. The CDR3 nucleotides read TGTGCCTGTGACGCCCTACTGGGGGAAACTTCGTACACCGATAAACTCATCTTT.

This clone was counted a few times. A much more abundant neighbour one base away suggests this may be a read error. Other DNA sequences in this specimen translate into the identical CDR3. CDR3 sequence: CACDTVLAGDTDKLIF. CDR3 DNA: TGTGCCTGTGACACCGTCCTGGCTGGGGACACCGATAAACTCATCTTT. The chain couples TRDV2 to TRDJ1; D is perhaps TRDD3 (6 bases). CDR1 is GEAIGNYY and CDR2 is EKD in the germline V gene. V was trimmed by 0 bases and J by 0 bases, leaving 13 bases between them. The CDR3 is 16 residues long.

In regard to this clone: A much larger clone differs by one base, so this may be a read error. The V call is TRDV2, the J call TRDJ1, with a weak D call TRDD3 (6 bases). V shed 1 base and J shed 3 bases, with 44 bases lying between them. The CDR3 is 25 residues long. CDR1 and CDR2 from the germline V gene are GEAIGNYY and EKD. The CDR3 sequence is CACDTILGTVGPLGDPLRYADKLIF. The CDR3 region has the DNA TGTGCCTGTGACACGATTCTAGGTACTGTGGGACCCCTCGGAGACCCACTCCGATACGCCGATAAACTCATCTTT.

The chain joins TRDV2 to TRDJ1; TRDD3 is a possible D gene (5 bases). V lost 1 base, J lost 1 base, and 24 bases lay in between. This CDR3 contains 19 residues. Germline V gene sequence: CDR1 GEAIGNYY, CDR2 EKD. CDR3 nucleotide sequence: TGTGCCTGTGACACTGCTTCGAGGGCCTATAAGGGGGGCACCGATAAACTCATCTTT. This sequence encodes CACDTASRAYKGGTDKLIF.

The sample holds a few counts of this clone. A much larger clone sits a single nucleotide away, making a read error possible. Additional DNA sequences in this sample encode the identical CDR3. The V and J genes are TRDV2 and TRDJ2; 12 nucleotides agree with TRDD3. This CDR3 is 18 amino acids long. Germline V gene data show CDR1 as GEAIGNYY and CDR2 as EKD. With V trimmed by 1 base and J by 4 bases, 9 bases remained unmatched. CDR3: CACDTVLGDTRGTAQLFF. The CDR3 DNA sequence: TGTGCCTGTGACACTGTACTGGGGGATACCAGGGGGACAGCACAACTCTTCTTT.

This clone is medium-sized in the sample. The rearrangement uses TRDV2 and TRDJ1; TRDD3 agrees at 10 bases. CDR3 length: 14 amino acids. The V gene end was trimmed by 4 bases and the J gene end by 2 bases; junction bases not matched to a gene: 3. Germline CDR1 GEAIGNYY, CDR2 EKD. In nucleotides, the CDR3 is TGTGCCTGTGATAAACTGGGGGATACCGATAAACTCATCTTT. This translates into CACDKLGDTDKLIF.

There are a few counts of this clone. A clone one base away is much larger, so this may be a read error. V usage is TRDV2 and J usage is TRDJ1; 7 nucleotides match TRDD3. The CDR3 consists of 16 residues. The V gene's germline CDR1 is GEAIGNYY and CDR2 EKD. CDR3 protein: CACDGLGGPYTDELIF. Here the CDR3 DNA reads TGTGCCTGTGACGGTCTGGGGGGCCCATACACCGATGAACTCATCTTT.

This clone is medium-sized. The V gene is TRDV2, the J gene TRDJ1, with TRDD3 matching over 8 bases. Trimming cost V 4 bases and J 10 bases; bases outside gene matches: 13. The CDR3 spans 14 residues. Germline V gene lookup returns CDR1 GEAIGNYY and CDR2 EKD. CDR3 amino acids: CACDSILGVPRLIF. The CDR3 DNA sequence: TGTGCCTGTGATAGTATACTGGGGGTCCCGAGACTCATCTTT.

This clone has more than one count but fewer than ten. A read error may be the cause here, since a much bigger clone is one base away. This rearrangement joins TRDV2 to TRDJ1, with D maybe TRDD3 (6 bases). This CDR3 contains 15 residues. CDR1 and CDR2 (germline): GEAIGNYY, EKD. The CDR3 is CARDPWGAHTDKLIF. The CDR3 DNA follows: TGTGCCCGTGATCCTTGGGGGGCTCACACCGATAAACTCATCTTT.

This clone was detected a few times. This DNA's translation and the protein TCRdb lists, from a much larger clone, do not match at residue 9, likely due to a read error; the protein shown is translated from the DNA. The V gene is TRDV2, the J gene TRDJ3; D may be TRDD3 (6 bases). Per the germline V gene, CDR1 is GEAIGNYY and CDR2 is EKD. The CDR3 is 18 residues long. V lost 0 bases to trimming and J lost 0 bases, with 11 bases between them. CDR3 coding DNA: TGTGCCTGTGACACCGGTGGGGGCCCCTCCTGGGACACCCGACAGATGTTTTTC. It translates to CACDTGGGPSWDTRQMFF.

This clone has only a few counts. This likely reflects a read error, since a far larger clone is one base away. J is TRDJ1 and V is TRDV2, with 10 bases that match TRDD3. Germline V gene sequence: CDR1 GEAIGNYY, CDR2 EKD. The CDR3 runs to 16 residues. V dropped 1 base and J dropped 4; count of bases not matched to a gene: 8. In DNA, the CDR3 is TGTGCCTGTGACACGGTAGGTGGGGGATACAACGATAAACTCATCTTT. Translating gives CACDTVGGGYNDKLIF.

This clone was counted only a few times. This may come from a read error, since a much larger clone is one base off. The chain has TRDV2 and TRDJ1; 7 bases align to TRDD3. This CDR3 has 16 amino acids. Germline V lookup: CDR1 GEAIGNYY, CDR2 EKD. The CDR3 bases are TGTGCCCGTGATACTTCGTGGGGGACGTACACCGATAAACTCATCTTT. Translated: CARDTSWGTYTDKLIF.

This clone was observed a handful of times. A read error may explain this, as a much larger clone is one base away. The J gene is TRDJ1, the V gene TRDV2; no clear D gene. The CDR3 loop spans 16 amino acids. CDR1 is GEAIGNYY, CDR2 EKD, per germline. CDR3 nucleotides: TGTGCCTGTGACCCCGTTCGGAAAATCAACACCGATAAACCCATCTTT. Its translation is CACDPVRKINTDKPIF.

In its sample, this clone ranks as medium-sized. The V call is TRDV1, the J call TRDJ1, with 11 bases that match TRDD3. Per germline, CDR1 TSWWSYY and CDR2 QGS. The CDR3 length is 21 residues. The J segment lost 2 bases and the V segment lost 2 bases, leaving 19 bases of the junction unmatched. This chain's CDR3 is CALGENFAVLGDTPGTDKLIF. In nucleotides, the CDR3 is TGTGCTCTTGGGGAAAACTTCGCTGTCCTGGGGGATACCCCGGGGACCGATAAACTCATCTTT.

Comment on this clone: This DNA's translation differs at residue 11 from TCRdb's protein, which comes from a much larger clone; a read error is likely, and the protein shown is translated from the DNA. The gene calls are TRDV2 and TRDJ1, with 9 bases lining up with TRDD3. The CDR3 consists of 13 residues. The germline gives CDR1 GEAIGNYY, CDR2 EKD. CDR3 loop: CACLGDNNDKPIF. The DNA of the CDR3 is TGTGCCTGTTTGGGGGATAATAACGATAAACCCATCTTT.

A remark on this clone: For this DNA, TCRdb reports the protein of a much larger clone, which diverges at residue 11, most likely from a read error; the protein presented here is translated directly from the DNA. The chain employs TRDV2 and TRDJ3, with TRDD3 identical over 8 bases. This CDR3 has 17 amino acids. From germline, CDR1 is GEAIGNYY and CDR2 EKD. CDR3 protein: CACVDIGDTWGTRQMFF. The DNA of the CDR3 is TGTGCCTGTGTGGACATAGGGGATACCTGGGGCACCCGACAGATGTTTTTC.

There are a few counts of this clone. The junction departs from the called germline gene at one end, perhaps through a read error. Other DNA sequences in the sample encode the same CDR3. The V and J genes are TRDV2 and TRDJ3, with 7 positions matching TRDD3. CDR1 and CDR2 (germline): GEAIGNYY, EKD. The CDR3 sequence is 19 residues long. CDR3: CACDTVGDKGSWGTRQMFF. The CDR3 DNA reads as TGTGCCTGTGACACCGTCGGGGATAAGGGCTCCTGGGGCACCCGACAGATGTTTTTC.

About this clone: Since a much larger clone is just one base distant, this may be a read error. V usage is TRDV2 and J usage is TRDJ1; 8 nucleotides match TRDD3. Per the germline V gene, CDR1 is GEAIGNYY and CDR2 is EKD. This CDR3 comprises 15 residues. The CDR3 bases are TGTGCCCGTGACACCGTCTCTGTACTGGGGGTCGAACTCATCTTT. Its protein is CARDTVSVLGVELIF.

To note about this clone: This could be a read error, since a much larger clone is one nucleotide away. Other DNA variants within this sample encode the same CDR3. This sequence joins TRDV2 and TRDJ1; D may be TRDD3 (6 bases). Germline assignment: CDR1 GEAIGNYY and CDR2 EKD. This CDR3 comprises 13 residues. The germline V and J ends were trimmed by 3 bases and 6 bases, with 13 bases remaining between them. In nucleotides, the CDR3 is TGTGCCTGTGACTCATTACTGGGCTATAAACTCATCTTT. Translation: CACDSLLGYKLIF.

By sample share, this clone is medium-sized. The sample carries other DNA sequences with the same CDR3. This rearrangement joins TRDV3 to TRDJ1, with 10 nucleotides matching TRDD3. V trimming: 2 bases; J trimming: 3 bases; junction bases outside the gene matches: 24. The CDR3 is made up of 20 amino acids. Germline lookup yields CDR1 TVYSNPD and CDR2 GDNSRS (reference sequence). Here the CDR3 reads CAFLFPSLSVLGDYSDKLIF. CDR3 in DNA: TGTGCCTTTTTATTCCCGAGTTTATCCGTACTGGGGGATTACTCCGATAAACTCATCTTT.

DNA of the CDR3: TGTGCCTGTGACCCGATACTGGGGGATACTCTAAAGTACACCGATAAACTCATCTTT. Its translation is CACDPILGDTLKYTDKLIF. The chain is built from TRDV2 and TRDJ1; 12 bases agree with TRDD3. Germline V CDR1 and CDR2: GEAIGNYY, EKD. The CDR3 consists of 19 residues. The V and J ends lost 3 bases and 0 bases, in that order; junction bases with no gene match: 13.

Worth noting for this clone: Other DNA sequences within the sample encode an identical CDR3. The chain has TRDV2 and TRDJ1; tentative D call: TRDD3 (6 bases). This CDR3 spans 16 amino acids. The germline CDR1 and CDR2 sequences are GEAIGNYY and EKD. Trimming left V 1 base short and J 2 bases short, with 16 bases between. CDR3 region: CACDTVGGKNTDKLIF. The CDR3 DNA follows: TGTGCCTGTGACACGGTCGGGGGGAAGAATACCGATAAACTCATCTTT.

The V gene lacks a call, and TRDJ1 is the J gene. This CDR3 comprises 11 residues. The CDR3 is CAGLDTDKLIF. The CDR3 DNA sequence: TGTGCGGGATTAGACACCGATAAACTCATCTTT.

By its share, this clone is medium-sized. This chain joins TRDV2 and TRDJ3; 11 bases line up with TRDD3. From germline, CDR1 is GEAIGNYY and CDR2 EKD. The J segment lost 2 bases and the V segment lost 3 bases, leaving 8 bases of the junction unmatched. The CDR3 is 19 residues long. The CDR3 DNA reads TGTGCCTGTGACGCCCTACTGGGGGATATAACCTGGGACACCCGACAGATGTTTTTC. It is translated as CACDALLGDITWDTRQMFF.

Concerning this clone itself: A much larger clone differs from this one at a single base, so this may be a read error. The same CDR3 is also encoded by other DNA sequences in this sample. The genes are TRDV2 and TRDJ1; 12 positions match TRDD3. The germline CDR1 and CDR2 sequences are GEAIGNYY and EKD. This CDR3 has 19 amino acids. CDR3: CACDTVLGDTKGHTDKLIF. As DNA, the CDR3 is TGTGCCTGCGACACTGTTCTGGGGGATACGAAGGGCCACACCGATAAACTCATCTTT.

This clone counts as medium-sized (0.01 to 0.1%). A read error is possible here, since a much larger clone lies one base away. Other DNA sequences of this sample code for an identical CDR3. V is TRDV2 and J is TRDJ1; 9 nucleotides agree with TRDD3. Looked up from germline, CDR1 is GEAIGNYY and CDR2 is EKD. The CDR3 has 17 residues. The chain's CDR3 is CACDLLGERGNTDKLIF. The CDR3 bases are TGTGCCTGTGACCTACTGGGGGAGAGGGGGAACACTGATAAACTCATCTTT.